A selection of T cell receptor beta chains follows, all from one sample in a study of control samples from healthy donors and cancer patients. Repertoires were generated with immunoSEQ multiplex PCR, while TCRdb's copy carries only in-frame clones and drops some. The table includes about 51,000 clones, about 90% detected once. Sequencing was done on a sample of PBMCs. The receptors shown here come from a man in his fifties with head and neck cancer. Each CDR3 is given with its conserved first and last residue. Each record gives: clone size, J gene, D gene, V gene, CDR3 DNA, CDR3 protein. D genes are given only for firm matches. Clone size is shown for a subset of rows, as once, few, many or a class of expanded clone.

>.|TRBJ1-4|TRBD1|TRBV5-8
TGTGCCAGCAGGATGACAGGGAACGGAAAACTGTTTTTT
CASRMTGNGKLFF
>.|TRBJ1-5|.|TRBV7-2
TGTGCCAGCAGCTCATATAGCAATCAGCCCCAGCATTTT
CASSSYSNQPQHF
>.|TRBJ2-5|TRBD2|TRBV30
TGTGCCTGGTTGGGACTAGCGGAAGAGACCCAGTACTTC
CAWLGLAEETQYF
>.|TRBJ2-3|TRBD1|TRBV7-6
TGTGCCAGCAGCTCGACCGGGACAGGGGGTGTAGATACGCAGTATTTT
CASSSTGTGGVDTQYF
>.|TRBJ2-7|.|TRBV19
TGTGCCAGTAGTATAGATCGACCGGGCTACGAGCAGTACTTC
CASSIDRPGYEQYF
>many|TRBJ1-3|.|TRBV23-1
TGCGCCAGCGGGGGGCAGGGGCGAAACACCATATATTTT
CASGGQGRNTIYF
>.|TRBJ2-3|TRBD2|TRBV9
TGTGCCAGCAGCGTAGATAGCGGGGGGCGGGATACGCAGTATTTT
CASSVDSGGRDTQYF
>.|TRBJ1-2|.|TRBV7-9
TGTGCCAGCAGCTCGACGGGCAGGGCGGCAGAACACTATGGCTACACCTTC
CASSSTGRAAEHYGYTF
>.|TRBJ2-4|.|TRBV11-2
TGTGCCAGCAGCTCGATAGTCGCTGTAGCCAAAAACATTCAGTACTTC
CASSSIVAVAKNIQYF
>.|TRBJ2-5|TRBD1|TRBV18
TGTGCCAGCTCACCACGGACAGGGACAGGGGAGACCCAGTACTTC
CASSPRTGTGETQYF
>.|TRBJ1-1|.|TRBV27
TGTGCCAGCAGTCCTGGACCCCTTGAAGCTTTCTTT
CASSPGPLEAFF
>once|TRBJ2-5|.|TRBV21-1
TGTGCCAGCAGCAAAGTTTTCTGCGCGGCCCAGCAGGGGCTGTCGGTCGGGGAGACCCAGTACTTC
CASSKVFCAAQQGLSVGETQYF
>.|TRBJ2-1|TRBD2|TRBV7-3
TGTGCCAGCAGCCCCGGGGGGGCCTCCTACAATGAGCAGTTCTTC
CASSPGGASYNEQFF
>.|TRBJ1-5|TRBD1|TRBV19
TGTGCCAGTAGTTCGATACAGGGGCCTTATAGCAATCAGCCCCAGCATTTT
CASSSIQGPYSNQPQHF
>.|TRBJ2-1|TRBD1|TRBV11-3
TGTGCCAGCAGCTTAGTATCATGGGGACAGGAAAACAATGAGCAGTTCTTC
CASSLVSWGQENNEQFF
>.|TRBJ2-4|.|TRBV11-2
TGTGCCAGCAGCCCGGGGCCCGCCCTAGCCAAAAACATTCAGTACTTC
CASSPGPALAKNIQYF
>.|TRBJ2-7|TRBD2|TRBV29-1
TGCAGCGGCACTAGCGGGGGTAACGAGCAGTACTTC
CSGTSGGNEQYF
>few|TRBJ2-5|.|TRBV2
TGTGCCAGCACATGGGGACAAGAGACCCAGTACTTC
CASTWGQETQYF
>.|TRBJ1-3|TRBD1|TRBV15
TGTGCCACCAGCAGACACCAGGGGGCTGGAAACACCATATATTTT
CATSRHQGAGNTIYF
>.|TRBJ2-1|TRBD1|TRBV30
TGTGCCTGGAGTTCGAAAGACAGGGCTGCCTACAATGAGCAGTTCTTC
CAWSSKDRAAYNEQFF
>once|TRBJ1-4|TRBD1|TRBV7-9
TGTGCCAGCAGCGCGACGCCGGGACAGCAGGATGAAAAACTGTTTTTT
CASSATPGQQDEKLFF
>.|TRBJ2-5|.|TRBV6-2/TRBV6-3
TGTGCCAGCAGTTACCGGGCTAGCGAGGGCAGGGAGACCCAGTACTTC
CASSYRASEGRETQYF
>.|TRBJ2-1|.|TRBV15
TGTGCCACCAGCAGAGATGAGTTGGAGCTTTACTACTCCTACAATGAGCAGTTCTTC
CATSRDELELYYSYNEQFF
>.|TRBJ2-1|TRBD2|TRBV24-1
TGTGCCACCAGTGACTCCGGGACTAGCGGGGGGGCCGTTGACAATGAGCAGTTCTTC
CATSDSGTSGGAVDNEQFF
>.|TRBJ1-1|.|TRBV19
TGTGCCAGTACCCAGGTGGCCACTTTGGCCACTGAAGCTTTCTTT
CASTQVATLATEAFF
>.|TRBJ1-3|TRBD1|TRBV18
TGTGCCAGCTCACCGGGACAGGGATTTCTTCTCTCTGGAAACACCATATATTTT
CASSPGQGFLLSGNTIYF
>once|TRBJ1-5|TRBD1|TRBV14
TGTGCCAGCAGCCCCTGGGACAGGGAATACGATCAGCCCCAGCATTTT
CASSPWDREYDQPQHF
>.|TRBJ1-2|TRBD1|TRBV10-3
TGTGCCATCAGTGAGGACAGGGGTAGTGGCTACACCTTC
CAISEDRGSGYTF
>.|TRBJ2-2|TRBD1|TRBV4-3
TGCGCCAGCAGCCAAGATCTTCTGGGACAGGGGGCAACCGGGGAGCTGTTTTTT
CASSQDLLGQGATGELFF
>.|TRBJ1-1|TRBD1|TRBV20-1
TGCAGTGCCGGACAGGGGCTTGAAGCTTTCTTT
CSAGQGLEAFF
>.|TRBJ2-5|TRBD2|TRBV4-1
TGCGCCAGCAGCCAAGGGCTAGCGGGAGGAGGAACTGGGACCCAGTACTTC
CASSQGLAGGGTGTQYF
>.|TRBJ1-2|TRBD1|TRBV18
TGTGCCAGCTCACCAAAGAACCGGACAGGGGCGGGTTATGGCTACACCTTC
CASSPKNRTGAGYGYTF
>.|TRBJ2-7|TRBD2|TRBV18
TGTGCCAGCTCACCGACTAGCGGTCTTTACGAGCAGTACTTC
CASSPTSGLYEQYF
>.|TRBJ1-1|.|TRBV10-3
TGTGCCATCAGTGAGTCGCCTAGAGCAGGGCTGAACACTGAAGCTTTCTTT
CAISESPRAGLNTEAFF
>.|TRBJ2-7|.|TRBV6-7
TGTGCCAGACAGGACGAGAGCTCCTACGAGCAGTACTTC
CARQDESSYEQYF
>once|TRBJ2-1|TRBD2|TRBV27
TGTGCCAGCAGTTTTGGGCTCCGACTAGCCCACAATGAGCAGTTCTTC
CASSFGLRLAHNEQFF
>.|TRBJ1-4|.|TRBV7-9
TGTGCCAGCAGCCCGATTATGAAGCTTAATGAAAAACTGTTTTTT
CASSPIMKLNEKLFF
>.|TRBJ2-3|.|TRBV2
TGTGCCAGCAGTGAAAGAGACGTAGCGCAGAATACGCAGTATTTT
CASSERDVAQNTQYF
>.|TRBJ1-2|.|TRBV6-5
TGTGCCAGCAGTTCAGGGAGGAACTATGGCTACACCTTC
CASSSGRNYGYTF
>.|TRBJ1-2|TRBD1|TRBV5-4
TGTGCCAGCAGCTCCCGGGACAGCGGGGGCTACACCTTC
CASSSRDSGGYTF
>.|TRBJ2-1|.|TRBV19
TGTGCCAGTAGTATGCCAGGGCAGAGGTTTAATGAGCAGTTCTTC
CASSMPGQRFNEQFF
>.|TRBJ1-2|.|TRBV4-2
TGTGCCAGCAGCCAAGCCGGGGGCTATGGCTACACCTTC
CASSQAGGYGYTF
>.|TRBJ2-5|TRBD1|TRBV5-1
TGCGCCAGCAGCTTGGGGGGACAGGGGGCTCCCCAAGAGACCCAGTACTTC
CASSLGGQGAPQETQYF
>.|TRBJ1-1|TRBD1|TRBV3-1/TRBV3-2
TGTGCCAGCAGCCGGACAGGGCTGAACACTGAAGCTTTCTTT
CASSRTGLNTEAFF
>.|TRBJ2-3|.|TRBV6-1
TGTGCCAGCAGTGAAGCGGGGGGCACAGATACGCAGTATTTT
CASSEAGGTDTQYF